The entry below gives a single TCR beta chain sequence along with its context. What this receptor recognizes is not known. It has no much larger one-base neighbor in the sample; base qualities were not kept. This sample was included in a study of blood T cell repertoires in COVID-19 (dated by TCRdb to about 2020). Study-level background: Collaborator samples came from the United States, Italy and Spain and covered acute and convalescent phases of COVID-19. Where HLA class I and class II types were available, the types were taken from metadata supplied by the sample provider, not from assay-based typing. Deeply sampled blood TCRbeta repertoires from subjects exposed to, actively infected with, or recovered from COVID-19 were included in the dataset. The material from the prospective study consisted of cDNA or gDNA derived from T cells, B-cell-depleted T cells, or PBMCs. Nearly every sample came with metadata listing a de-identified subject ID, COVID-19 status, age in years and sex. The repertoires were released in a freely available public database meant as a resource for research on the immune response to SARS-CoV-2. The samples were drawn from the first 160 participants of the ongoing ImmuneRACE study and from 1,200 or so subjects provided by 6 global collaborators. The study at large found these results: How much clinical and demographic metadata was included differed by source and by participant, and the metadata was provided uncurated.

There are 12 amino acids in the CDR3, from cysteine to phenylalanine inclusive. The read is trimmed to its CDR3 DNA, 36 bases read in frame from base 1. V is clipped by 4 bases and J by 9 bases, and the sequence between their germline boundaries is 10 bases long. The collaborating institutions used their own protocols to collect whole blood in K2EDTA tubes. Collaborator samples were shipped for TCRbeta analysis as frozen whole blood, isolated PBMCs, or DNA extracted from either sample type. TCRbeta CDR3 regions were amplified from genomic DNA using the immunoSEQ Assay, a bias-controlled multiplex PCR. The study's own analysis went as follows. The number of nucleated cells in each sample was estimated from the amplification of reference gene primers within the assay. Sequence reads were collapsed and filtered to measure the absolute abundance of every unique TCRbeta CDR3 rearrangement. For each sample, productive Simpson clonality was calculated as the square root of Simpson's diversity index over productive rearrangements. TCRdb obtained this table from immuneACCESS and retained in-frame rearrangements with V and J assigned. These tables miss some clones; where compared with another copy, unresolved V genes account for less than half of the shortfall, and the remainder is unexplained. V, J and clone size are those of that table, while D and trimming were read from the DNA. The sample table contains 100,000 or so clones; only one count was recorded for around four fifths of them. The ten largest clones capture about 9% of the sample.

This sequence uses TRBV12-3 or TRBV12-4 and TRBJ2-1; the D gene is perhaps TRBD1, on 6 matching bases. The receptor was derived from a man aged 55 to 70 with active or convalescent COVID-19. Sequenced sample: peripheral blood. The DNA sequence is TGTGCCAGCAGTTCAGGGGTTGGTGAGCAGTTCTTC. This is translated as CASSSGVGEQFF.